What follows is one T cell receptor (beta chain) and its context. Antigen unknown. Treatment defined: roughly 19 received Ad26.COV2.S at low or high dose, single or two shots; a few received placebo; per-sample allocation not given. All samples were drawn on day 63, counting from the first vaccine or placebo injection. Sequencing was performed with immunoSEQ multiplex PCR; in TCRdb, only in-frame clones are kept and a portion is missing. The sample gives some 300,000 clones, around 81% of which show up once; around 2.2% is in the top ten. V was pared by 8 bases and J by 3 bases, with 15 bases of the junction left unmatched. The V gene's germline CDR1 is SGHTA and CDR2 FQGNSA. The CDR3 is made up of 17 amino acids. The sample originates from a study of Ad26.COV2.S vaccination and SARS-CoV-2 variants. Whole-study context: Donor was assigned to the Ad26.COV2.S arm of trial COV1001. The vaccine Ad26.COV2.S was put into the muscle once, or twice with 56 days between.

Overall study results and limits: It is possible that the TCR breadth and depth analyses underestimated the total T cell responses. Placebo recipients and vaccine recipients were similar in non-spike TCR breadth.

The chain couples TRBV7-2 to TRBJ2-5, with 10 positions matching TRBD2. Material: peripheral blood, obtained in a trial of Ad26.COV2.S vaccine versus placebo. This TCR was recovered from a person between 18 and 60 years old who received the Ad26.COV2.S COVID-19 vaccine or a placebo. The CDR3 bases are TGTGCCAGCCTTTATCTTAACGGGCTAGCGGGGGAAGAGACCCAGTACTTC. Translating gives CASLYLNGLAGEETQYF.